The 28 T cell receptor beta chains below come from one sample, sequenced in a study of PD-1 blockade in classical Hodgkin lymphoma. The repertoire was sequenced with immunoSEQ multiplex PCR; TCRdb's copy has only in-frame clones and lacks some. The sample contains 25,000 to 35,000 clones, less than 90% of which appear only once. Each patient experienced a relapse that followed autologous stem cell transplantation, and brentuximab vedotin exposure varied. The starting material was peripheral blood mononuclear cells (PBMCs), obtained before the second cycle of nivolumab. The receptor source for this set is a human donor with classical Hodgkin lymphoma.

The gene calls are TRBV5-6 and TRBJ1-2, with D hard to call. From germline, CDR1 is SGHDT and CDR2 YYEEEE. The CDR3 extends over 11 amino acids. Trimming left V 6 bases short and J 4 bases short, with 7 bases between. The CDR3 protein is CASTRSYGYTF. The CDR3 DNA reads as TGTGCCAGCACACGTAGCTATGGCTACACCTTC.

The chain employs TRBV29-1 and TRBJ1-1, with D tentatively TRBD1 (6 bases). Germline V gene data show CDR1 as SQVTM and CDR2 as ANQGSEA. This CDR3 region has 14 residues. The V end was cut by 7 bases, the J end by 5 bases, with 20 bases between. CDR3 protein: CSASEGQGITEAFF. CDR3 nucleotide sequence: TGCAGCGCCTCAGAGGGGCAGGGGATAACTGAAGCTTTCTTT.

The chain uses TRBV29-1 and TRBJ2-1; no reliable D call. Germline V gene data show CDR1 as SQVTM and CDR2 as ANQGSEA. This CDR3 is 12 amino acids long. Trimming left V 7 bases short and J 5 bases short, with 12 bases between. DNA of the CDR3: TGCAGCGCCGCAAACTACGACAATGAGCAGTTCTTC. Its translation: CSAANYDNEQFF.

V is TRBV7-2 and J is TRBJ2-5, with 9 bases aligning to TRBD2. This CDR3 has 13 residues. CDR1 and CDR2 from the germline V gene are SGHTA and FQGNSA. The junction had 2 bases not matched to a gene; V was cut back by 5 bases and J by 4 bases. The chain's CDR3 is CASSAGGRETQYF. The CDR3 region has the DNA TGTGCCAGCAGCGCGGGGGGGCGAGAGACCCAGTACTTC.

The chain employs TRBV5-4 and TRBJ2-2; D is perhaps TRBD1 (6 bases). CDR1 SGHNT and CDR2 YYREEE come from the germline V gene (reference sequence). This CDR3 region has 16 residues. V was cut by 2 bases and J by 8 bases, with 19 bases left in between. CDR3 residues: CASSLFKGVSSGELFF. The CDR3 coding sequence is TGTGCCAGCAGCTTATTCAAGGGGGTATCATCAGGGGAGCTGTTTTTT.

V gene TRBV29-1 combines with J gene TRBJ2-7; D might be TRBD2 (6 bases). Germline V gene sequence: CDR1 SQVTM, CDR2 ANQGSEA. The CDR3 loop spans 14 amino acids. V was clipped by 4 bases and J by 1 base, with 14 bases between them. CDR3 sequence reads: CSVGRRGGSYEQYF. CDR3 bases: TGCAGCGTTGGGAGGCGGGGCGGTTCCTACGAGCAGTACTTC.

This clone was observed a handful of times. The chain's CDR3 is CAWSEKGLFNQPQHF. The CDR3 nucleotides read TGTGCCTGGAGTGAGAAGGGCCTCTTCAATCAGCCCCAGCATTTT. This chain connects TRBV30 to TRBJ1-5; D is uncertain. There are 15 residues in the CDR3. The V end was cut by 1 base, the J end by 3 bases, with 13 bases between. Germline-derived CDR1 and CDR2 are GTSNPN and SVGIG (reference sequence).

This clone was observed a handful of times. The chain is built from TRBV28 and TRBJ1-3; TRBD1 aligns across 7 bases. Germline V gives CDR1 MDHEN, CDR2 SYDVKM. V was clipped by 6 bases and J by 3 bases; unmatched bases: 8. The CDR3 runs 15 residues. Written as DNA, the CDR3 is TGTGCCAGCAGGACGACAGGGTTCCTTGGAAACACCATATATTTT. It encodes CASRTTGFLGNTIYF.

The J gene is TRBJ1-5, the V gene TRBV10-3, with 7 bases aligning to TRBD1. CDR3 length: 14 residues. J was trimmed by 3 bases and V by 6 bases; bases with no gene match: 5. Germline V gene data show CDR1 as ENHRY and CDR2 as SYGVKD. CDR3 bases: TGTGCCATCAGACAGGACAGGTCCAATCAGCCCCAGCATTTT. Its protein is CAIRQDRSNQPQHF.

This chain uses TRBV19 with TRBJ2-7, with 9 bases aligning to TRBD2. Germline V CDR1 and CDR2: LNHDA, SQIVND (reference sequence). This CDR3 is built from 15 residues. V dropped 3 bases and J dropped 2; count of bases not matched to a gene: 5. CDR3 bases: TGTGCCAGTAGTATCAGGGCGGGAGGGACCTACGAGCAGTACTTC. Protein: CASSIRAGGTYEQYF.

V and J are TRBV7-3 and TRBJ1-1; D remains unclear. Trimming removed 0 bases from V and 0 bases from J, with 5 bases in between. Germline values: CDR1 SGHTA, CDR2 FQGTGA. CDR3 length equals 14 residues. The CDR3 protein is CASSLTAMNTEAFF. CDR3 sequence (DNA): TGTGCCAGCAGCTTAACGGCAATGAACACTGAAGCTTTCTTT. Using reference TRBV7-3 and TRBJ1-1 for the parts outside the CDR3, the full variable domain is GAGVSQTPSNKVTEKGKYVELRCDPISGHTALYWYRQSLGQGPEFLIYFQGTGAADDSGLPNDRFFAVRPEGSVSTLKIQRTERGDSAVYLCASSLTAMNTEAFFGQGTRLTVV.

The chain links TRBV7-2 to TRBJ1-1; D ambiguous. Trimming left V 2 bases short and J 1 base short, with 8 bases between. This CDR3 contains 14 residues. The germline gives CDR1 SGHTA, CDR2 FQGNSA. In DNA form, the CDR3 reads TGTGCCAGCAGCTTAAGGAGTCGGAACACTGAAGCTTTCTTT. It codes for CASSLRSRNTEAFF.

This clone was detected once. V is TRBV28 and J is TRBJ1-4; D unresolved. Germline V gene lookup returns CDR1 MDHEN and CDR2 SYDVKM. CDR3 length: 12 amino acids. Deletions cut 5 bases from V and 8 bases from J, with 9 bases between. CDR3 sequence: CASSEWAEKLFF. Here the CDR3 DNA reads TGTGCCAGCAGTGAATGGGCCGAAAAACTGTTTTTT.

The chain recombines TRBV1 with TRBJ1-2; TRBD1 is taken as the D call from the table, unchecked against the DNA. TRBV1 is deemed a pseudogene. The CDR3 runs 14 residues. The chain's CDR3 is CTSSTVRKTYGYTF. CDR3 DNA: TGCACCAGCAGCACAGTGCGAAAGACCTATGGCTACACCTTC.

V and J are TRBV10-3 and TRBJ1-1; unclear D gene. V dropped 5 bases and J dropped 0 bases, with 13 bases sitting between them. Germline CDR1 reads ENHRY; CDR2 reads SYGVKD. The CDR3 covers 15 residues. The CDR3 nucleotides read TGTGCCATCAGTATGGACCCCCCAATGAACACTGAAGCTTTCTTT. This encodes CAISMDPPMNTEAFF.

The table lists this clone with a few counts. V is TRBV28 and J is TRBJ1-2; D unresolved. V was shortened by 7 bases and J by 0 bases, with 15 bases between the two germline ends. Looked up from germline, CDR1 is MDHEN and CDR2 is SYDVKM. The CDR3 totals 15 residues. CDR3 residues: CASTLGAGTNYGYTF. CDR3 nucleotide sequence: TGTGCCAGCACCCTAGGAGCGGGGACTAACTATGGCTACACCTTC.

CDR3 loop: CASSLALPGRTGETQYF. CDR3 bases: TGCGCCAGCAGCTTGGCCTTACCGGGCCGAACAGGTGAGACCCAGTACTTC. V gene TRBV5-1 combines with J gene TRBJ2-5; D perhaps matches TRBD1 (5 bases). Deletions cut 0 bases from V and 5 bases from J, with 20 bases between. Per the germline V gene, CDR1 is SGHRS and CDR2 is YFSETQ. The CDR3 is 17 residues long.

This clone was found a few times. The chain recombines TRBV18 with TRBJ1-1; D possibly corresponds to TRBD1 (5 bases). The germline V and J ends were trimmed by 3 bases and 4 bases, with 18 bases remaining between them. There are 16 residues in the CDR3. Germline lookup yields CDR1 KGHSH and CDR2 LQKENI. This CDR3 reads CASSPLGGTGGTEAFF. In DNA, the CDR3 is TGTGCCAGCTCACCCCTGGGCGGGACTGGTGGCACTGAAGCTTTCTTT.

The V call is TRBV6-6, the J call TRBJ1-5, with TRBD1 as a possible D gene (6 bases). The CDR3 contains 16 residues. The germline V gene has CDR1 MNHNY and CDR2 SVGAGI (reference sequence). Trimming cost V 6 bases and J 3 bases, with 18 bases left between them. The CDR3 sequence: CASSQVLNRANQPQHF. CDR3 bases: TGTGCCAGCAGCCAGGTCTTAAACAGGGCCAATCAGCCCCAGCATTTT.

This clone has a handful of counts. The genes are TRBV19 and TRBJ1-2, with 10 bases matching TRBD1. V was clipped by 4 bases and J by 4 bases; unmatched bases: 0. CDR3 length equals 13 residues. From germline, CDR1 is LNHDA and CDR2 SQIVND (reference sequence). The CDR3, as DNA: TGTGCCAGTAGTAGACAGGGGGCCTATGGCTACACCTTC. It yields the protein CASSRQGAYGYTF.

This clone was observed a handful of times. The V gene is TRBV2, the J gene TRBJ1-3; possible D gene TRBD1, 5 bases. Deletions cut 6 bases from V and 7 bases from J, with 16 bases between. In germline, CDR1 is SNHLY, CDR2 FYNNEI. This CDR3 is 14 amino acids long. The CDR3 DNA sequence: TGTGCCAGCAGGGCGGGACCCGGCCCCAACACCATATATTTT. This sequence encodes CASRAGPGPNTIYF.

This clone was seen a single time. The chain has TRBV5-1 and TRBJ1-3, with D hard to call. Germline V gives CDR1 SGHRS, CDR2 YFSETQ. The CDR3 has 12 residues. Trimming stripped 8 bases from V and 0 bases from J, with 6 bases between. This chain's CDR3 is CASSDSGNTIYF. CDR3 in DNA: TGCGCCAGTTCGGACTCTGGAAACACCATATATTTT. The full variable domain, in which reference TRBV5-1 and TRBJ1-3 provide the parts outside the CDR3, is KAGVTQTPRYLIKTRGQQVTLSCSPISGHRSVSWYQQTPGQGLQFLFEYFSETQRNKGNFPGRFSGRQFSNSRSEMNVSTLELGDSALYLCASSDSGNTIYFGEGSWLTVV.

This chain's CDR3 is CSAEGPEAFF. CDR3 bases: TGCAGTGCGGAGGGACCCGAAGCTTTCTTT. The chain is built from TRBV20-1 and TRBJ1-1; D is possibly TRBD1 (5 bases). Germline CDR1 DFQATT, CDR2 SNEGSKA (reference sequence). V gave up 6 bases and J gave up 8 bases, with 10 bases separating them. The CDR3 loop spans 10 amino acids.

The chain joins TRBV11-2 to TRBJ2-3; possible D gene TRBD2, 6 bases. Germline CDR1 is SGHAT and CDR2 is FQNNGV. Between the trimmed V and J ends, which lost 1 base and 4 bases, there was a span of 18 bases. The CDR3 has 17 amino acids. CDR3 coding DNA: TGTGCCAGCAGCTTAGTAGGCGGCATCGGGAGCGCAGATACGCAGTATTTT. It specifies CASSLVGGIGSADTQYF.

This chain joins TRBV14 and TRBJ1-3, with D hard to call. There are 14 residues in the CDR3. Germline CDR1 and CDR2: SGHDN and FVKESK. V was cut by 0 bases and J by 3 bases, with 6 bases left in between. CDR3 DNA: TGTGCCAGCAGCCAAGATATTGGTGGAAACACCATATATTTT. Its translation: CASSQDIGGNTIYF.

V usage is TRBV7-6 and J usage is TRBJ2-5; no definite D call. Trimming removed 4 bases at V and 2 bases at J, with 8 bases between. CDR3 length equals 13 residues. The germline V gene has CDR1 SGHVS and CDR2 FNYEAQ. CDR3 DNA sequence: TGTGCCAGCAGCTGGGTACTTCAAGAGACCCAGTACTTC. Its protein is CASSWVLQETQYF.

The rearrangement links TRBV19 to TRBJ1-5; D is unresolved. V was pared by 5 bases and J by 0 bases, with 8 bases between. The germline gives CDR1 LNHDA, CDR2 SQIVND (reference sequence). The CDR3 covers 14 residues. This CDR3 reads CASSWSNSNQPQHF. CDR3 coding DNA: TGTGCCAGTAGTTGGAGCAATAGCAATCAGCCCCAGCATTTT.

The chain has TRBV19 and TRBJ1-1; D is unclear. The CDR3 totals 14 residues. The germline V and J ends were trimmed by 3 bases and 1 base, with 9 bases remaining between them. Germline V lookup: CDR1 LNHDA, CDR2 SQIVND (reference sequence). The CDR3 loop reads CASSIPSRNTEAFF. The CDR3 bases are TGTGCCAGTAGTATCCCATCAAGGAACACTGAAGCTTTCTTT.